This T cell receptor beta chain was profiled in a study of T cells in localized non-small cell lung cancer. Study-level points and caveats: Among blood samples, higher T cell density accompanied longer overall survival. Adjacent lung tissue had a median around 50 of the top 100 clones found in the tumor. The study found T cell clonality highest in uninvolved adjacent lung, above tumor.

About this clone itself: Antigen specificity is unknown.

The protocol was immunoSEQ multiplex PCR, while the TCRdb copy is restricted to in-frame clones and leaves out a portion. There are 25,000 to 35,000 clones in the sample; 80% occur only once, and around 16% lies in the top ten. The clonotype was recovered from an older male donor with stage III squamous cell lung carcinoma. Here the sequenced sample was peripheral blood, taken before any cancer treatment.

The CDR3 DNA reads as TGTGCCAGCAGCTTAGTGGAGAGCGCGGCTGGGTCTGGAAACACCATATATTTT. Translating it yields CASSLVESAAGSGNTIYF. The chain employs TRBV7-6 and TRBJ1-3; D gene uncertain. CDR1 and CDR2 (germline): SGHVS, FNYEAQ. CDR3 length equals 18 residues. With 1 base removed from V and 1 base from J, the gap between germline ends came to 17 bases.